One T cell receptor beta chain is described in this entry. Antigen specificity is unknown. The sample originates from a study of cytomegalovirus exposure and HLA in healthy donors. The germline gives CDR1 SGHVS, CDR2 FQNEAQ. The V segment lost 4 bases and the J segment 2 bases; nucleotides outside the gene matches: 17. The CDR3 has 21 residues. Study-wide findings and caveats: Association of fewer than 20,000 TCR beta sequences with HLA alleles was found at 0.05 false discovery rate in a later analysis. Associated with cytomegalovirus, according to the listing, were 150 to 200 TCR beta chains.

With 60 Vbeta and 13 Jbeta primers, the PCR was carried out. Profiled with immunoSEQ multiplex PCR; TCRdb holds only in-frame clones, not every one. Here the sample table reports 65,000 to 85,000 clones. Sequencing used PBMCs. The TCR sequence derives from a woman aged 60-75 years in good health and CMV-seronegative. The gene calls are TRBV7-8 and TRBJ2-5; 15 bases match TRBD2. The CDR3 loop is CASSSGRFGLAGGSLQETQYF. The CDR3 DNA follows: TGTGCCAGCAGCTCCGGACGTTTTGGACTAGCGGGAGGGTCCTTACAAGAGACCCAGTACTTC.